This TCR beta chain comes out of a study of T cell responses to AZD1222 COVID-19 vaccine. Study-level points and caveats: In a largely white British group with more females than males, clonal diversity was possibly underestimated. Only after the peak T cell response were repertoires sampled.

With regard to this clone: Its antigen remains unknown.

Trimming cost V 6 bases and J 2 bases, with 11 bases left between them. The CDR3 runs 14 residues. Germline V lookup: CDR1 MNHEY, CDR2 SVGAGI. This table comes from immunoSEQ multiplex PCR, and its TCRdb copy is limited to in-frame clones, with some not included. Among tens of thousands of clones listed, roughly four fifths were seen once. Sequences were derived from peripheral blood, sampled 28 days after the second AZD1222 dose. The receptor's source is an adult who received the AZD1222 COVID-19 vaccine. The rearrangement links TRBV6-5 to TRBJ1-3, with a weak D call TRBD1 (6 bases). In nucleotides, the CDR3 is TGTGCCAGCAGGGACAGAGACGCTGGAAACACCATATATTTT. Its protein is CASRDRDAGNTIYF.